This T cell receptor (beta chain) was identified during a study of T cells in Graves' hyperthyroidism and ophthalmopathy. As for the study in general: Peripheral blood was obtained at initial diagnosis, preceding any treatment.

Among ophthalmopathy patients, the Clinical Activity Score reached at least 3, the NOSPECS grade reached at least 4, and duration remained under 3 months. Uncontrolled infection, other autoimmune disease, pregnancy or lactation disqualified patients from enrolment. The PBMCs had their origin in 7.5 to 10 ml of fresh peripheral blood. This CDR3 comprises 15 residues. Per the germline V gene, CDR1 is SGHRS and CDR2 is YFSETQ. With V trimmed by 0 bases and J by 2 bases, 3 bases remained unmatched. There were TCR beta CDR3 regions amplified from RNA transcripts. HTBI primers were employed in a first-round RT-PCR of the TCR CDR3. One entry per CDR3 protein results from TCRdb running MiXCR on the multiplex PCR reads. Seen here are approximately 620,000 distinct CDR3 sequences, about a sixth observed once, and the top ten hold approximately 3.5%.

The receptor was derived from a woman in her thirties or forties with Graves' ophthalmopathy. The genes are TRBV5-1 and TRBJ2-3; 7 bases match TRBD2. The sequencing input was blood. Here the CDR3 DNA reads TGCGCCAGCAGCTTGGCGAGCGGGGCCACAGATACGCAGTATTTT. It translates to CASSLASGATDTQYF. Using reference TRBV5-1 and TRBJ2-3 for the parts outside the CDR3, the full variable domain is KAGVTQTPRYLIKTRGQQVTLSCSPISGHRSVSWYQQTPGQGLQFLFEYFSETQRNKGNFPGRFSGRQFSNSRSEMNVSTLELGDSALYLCASSLASGATDTQYFGPGTRLTVL.